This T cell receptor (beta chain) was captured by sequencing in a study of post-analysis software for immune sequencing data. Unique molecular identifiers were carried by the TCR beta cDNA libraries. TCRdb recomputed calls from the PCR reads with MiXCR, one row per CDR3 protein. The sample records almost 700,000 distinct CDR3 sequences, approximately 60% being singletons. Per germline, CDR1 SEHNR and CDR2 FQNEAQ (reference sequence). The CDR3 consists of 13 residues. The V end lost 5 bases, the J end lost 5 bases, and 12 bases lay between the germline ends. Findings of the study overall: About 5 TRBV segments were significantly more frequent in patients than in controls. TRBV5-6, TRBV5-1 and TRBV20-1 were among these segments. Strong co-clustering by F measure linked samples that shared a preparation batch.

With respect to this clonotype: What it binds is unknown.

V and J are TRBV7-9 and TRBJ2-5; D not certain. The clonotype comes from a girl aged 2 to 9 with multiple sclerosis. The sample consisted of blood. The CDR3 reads CASSPPAWETQYF. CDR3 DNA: TGTGCCAGCAGCCCACCAGCGTGGGAGACCCAGTACTTC.